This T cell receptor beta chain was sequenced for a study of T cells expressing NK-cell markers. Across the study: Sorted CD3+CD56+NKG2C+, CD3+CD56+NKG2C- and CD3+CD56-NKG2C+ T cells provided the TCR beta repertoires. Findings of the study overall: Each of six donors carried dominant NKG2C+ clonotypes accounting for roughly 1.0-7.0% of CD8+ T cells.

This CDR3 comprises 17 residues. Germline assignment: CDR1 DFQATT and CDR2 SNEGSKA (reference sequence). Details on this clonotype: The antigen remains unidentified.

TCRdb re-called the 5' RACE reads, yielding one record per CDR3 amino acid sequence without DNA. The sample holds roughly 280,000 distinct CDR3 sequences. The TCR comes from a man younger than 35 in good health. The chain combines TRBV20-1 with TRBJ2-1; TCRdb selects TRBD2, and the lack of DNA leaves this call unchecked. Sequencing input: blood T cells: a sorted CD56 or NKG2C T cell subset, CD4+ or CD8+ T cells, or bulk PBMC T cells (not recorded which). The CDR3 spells CSASLFLVGGGDNEQFF.